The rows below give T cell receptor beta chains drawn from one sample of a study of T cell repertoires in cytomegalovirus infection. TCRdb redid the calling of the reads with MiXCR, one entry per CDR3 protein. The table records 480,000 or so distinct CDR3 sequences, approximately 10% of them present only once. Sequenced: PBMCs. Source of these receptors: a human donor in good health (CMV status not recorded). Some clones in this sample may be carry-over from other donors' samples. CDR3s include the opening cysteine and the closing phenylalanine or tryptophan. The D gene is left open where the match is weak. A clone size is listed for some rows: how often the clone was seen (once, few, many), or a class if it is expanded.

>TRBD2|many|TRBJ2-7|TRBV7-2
CASSYRGTSAYEQYF
TGTGCCAGCAGCTACCGCGGGACTAGCGCCTACGAGCAGTACTTC
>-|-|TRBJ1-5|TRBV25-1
CASSEGQGHQPQHF
TGTGCCAGCAGTGAAGGGCAGGGGCATCAGCCCCAGCATTTT
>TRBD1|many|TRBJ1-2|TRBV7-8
CASSFAIGGAGYTF
TGTGCCAGCAGCTTTGCGATAGGGGGCGCTGGCTACACCTTC
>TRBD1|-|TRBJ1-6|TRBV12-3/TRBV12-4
CASGLTGEGYSPLHF
TGTGCCAGCGGGTTGACAGGGGAAGGGTATTCACCCCTCCACTTT
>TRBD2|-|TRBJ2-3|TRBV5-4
CASSVTSGNRDTQYF
TGTGCCAGCAGCGTGACTAGCGGGAACCGCGATACGCAGTATTTT
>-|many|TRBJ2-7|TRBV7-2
CASSTRFYEQYF
TGTGCCAGCAGCACCCGGTTCTACGAGCAGTACTTC
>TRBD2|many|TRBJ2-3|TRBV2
CASSEGRGAQTQYF
TGTGCCAGCAGTGAGGGGCGGGGGGCCCAAACGCAGTATTTT
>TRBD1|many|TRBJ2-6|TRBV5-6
CASSTGTGLYGANVLTF
TGTGCCAGCAGCACCGGGACAGGGCTTTATGGGGCCAACGTCCTGACTTTC
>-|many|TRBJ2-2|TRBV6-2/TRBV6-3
CASSYSPRARNTGELFF
TGTGCCAGCAGTTACTCCCCAAGAGCACGAAACACCGGGGAGCTGTTTTTT
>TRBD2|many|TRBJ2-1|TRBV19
CASSIVKTSGYNEQFF
TGTGCCAGTAGTATAGTGAAGACTAGCGGGTACAATGAGCAGTTCTTC
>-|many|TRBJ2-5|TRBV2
CASTQNYRGTQYF
TGTGCCAGCACGCAGAACTATCGGGGGACCCAGTACTTC
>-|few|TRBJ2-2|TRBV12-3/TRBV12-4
CASSFASDGELFF
TGTGCCAGCAGCTTCGCCTCTGACGGGGAGCTGTTTTTT
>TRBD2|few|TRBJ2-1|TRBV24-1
CATSDPKAGVGYNEQFF
TGTGCCACCAGTGATCCTAAAGCGGGAGTAGGCTACAATGAGCAGTTCTTC
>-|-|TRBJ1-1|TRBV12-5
CASGLVLGASTEAFF
TGTGCTAGTGGTTTGGTTCTGGGGGCGAGCACTGAAGCTTTCTTT
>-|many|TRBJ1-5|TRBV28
CASSPERAGGNQPQHF
TGTGCCAGCAGCCCGGAAAGGGCCGGGGGCAATCAGCCCCAGCATTTT
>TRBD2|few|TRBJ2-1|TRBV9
CASNLAGVINEQFF
TGTGCCAGCAATCTAGCGGGAGTAATCAATGAGCAGTTCTTC
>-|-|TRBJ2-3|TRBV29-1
CSVEGDRADTQYF
TGCAGCGTTGAAGGCGATAGGGCGGATACGCAGTATTTT